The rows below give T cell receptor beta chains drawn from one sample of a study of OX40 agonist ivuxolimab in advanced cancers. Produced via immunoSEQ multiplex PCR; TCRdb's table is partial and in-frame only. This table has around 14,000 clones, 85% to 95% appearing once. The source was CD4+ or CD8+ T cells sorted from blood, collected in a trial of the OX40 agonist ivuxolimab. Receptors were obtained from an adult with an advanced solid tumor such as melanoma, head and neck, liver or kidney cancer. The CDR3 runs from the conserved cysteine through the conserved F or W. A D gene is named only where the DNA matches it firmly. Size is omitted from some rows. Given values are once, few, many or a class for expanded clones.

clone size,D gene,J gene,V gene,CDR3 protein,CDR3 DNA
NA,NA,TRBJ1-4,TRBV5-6,CASSHRRGLDEKLFF,TGTGCCAGCAGCCACAGAAGGGGGTTAGATGAAAAACTGTTTTTT
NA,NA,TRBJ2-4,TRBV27,CASSLSWGAKNIQYF,TGTGCCAGCAGTTTATCGTGGGGTGCCAAAAACATTCAGTACTTC
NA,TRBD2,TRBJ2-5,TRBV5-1,CASSLATSGRETQYF,TGCGCCAGCAGCTTGGCCACGAGCGGGAGGGAGACCCAGTACTTC
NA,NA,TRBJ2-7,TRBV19,CASSFGYEQYF,TGTGCCAGTAGTTTCGGGTACGAGCAGTACTTC
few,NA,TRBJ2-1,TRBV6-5,CASKGGTSYNEQFF,TGTGCCAGCAAAGGCGGGACGTCCTACAATGAGCAGTTCTTC
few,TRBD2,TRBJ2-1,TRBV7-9,CASSARGGSYNEQFF,TGTGCCAGCAGCGCACGGGGGGGCTCCTACAATGAGCAGTTCTTC
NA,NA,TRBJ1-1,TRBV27,CASRPAGGTEAFF,TGTGCCAGCCGACCCGCTGGTGGCACTGAAGCTTTCTTT
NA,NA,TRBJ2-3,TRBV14,CASSQEAWGLYTDTQYF,TGTGCCAGCAGCCAAGAGGCATGGGGACTGTACACAGATACGCAGTATTTT
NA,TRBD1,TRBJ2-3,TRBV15,CATSTIQGVRADTQYF,TGTGCCACCAGCACAATACAGGGGGTAAGGGCAGATACGCAGTATTTT
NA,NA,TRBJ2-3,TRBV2,CASKGTGTSTDTQYF,TGTGCCAGCAAGGGAACAGGGACTAGCACAGATACGCAGTATTTT
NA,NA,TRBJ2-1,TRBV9,CASSVQGGVNEQFF,TGTGCCAGCAGCGTGCAGGGAGGTGTTAATGAGCAGTTCTTC
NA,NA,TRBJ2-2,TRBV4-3,CASSQVTTGELFF,TGCGCCAGCAGCCAAGTTACAACCGGGGAGCTGTTTTTT
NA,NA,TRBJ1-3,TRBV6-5,CASSPTPNSGNTIYF,TGTGCCAGCAGTCCCACCCCCAACTCTGGAAACACCATATATTTT
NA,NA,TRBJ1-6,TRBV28,CASSFRSQGGHSPLHF,TGTGCCAGCAGTTTCCGGTCCCAGGGTGGCCATTCACCCCTCCACTTT
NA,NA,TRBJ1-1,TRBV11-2,CASSLDQWGLHTEAFF,TGTGCCAGCAGCTTAGATCAATGGGGATTACACACTGAAGCTTTCTTT
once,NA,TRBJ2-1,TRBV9,CASSVAGLTGPMNEQFF,TGTGCCAGCAGCGTAGCGGGGTTGACGGGACCAATGAATGAGCAGTTCTTC
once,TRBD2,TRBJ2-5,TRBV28,CASSLAGGQETQYF,TGTGCCAGCAGTTTAGCGGGAGGCCAAGAGACCCAGTACTTC
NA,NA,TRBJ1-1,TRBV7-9,CASSLAGGLGIEAFF,TGTGCCAGCAGCTTAGCAGGGGGTTTGGGGATCGAAGCTTTCTTT
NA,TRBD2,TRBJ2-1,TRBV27,CASSGPGLAGGGGFNEQFF,TGTGCCAGCAGCGGACCGGGACTAGCGGGGGGCGGGGGATTTAATGAGCAGTTCTTC
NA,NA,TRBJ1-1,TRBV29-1,CSSVGGMNTEAFF,TGCAGCTCTGTTGGGGGGATGAACACTGAAGCTTTCTTT
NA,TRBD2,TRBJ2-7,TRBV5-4,CASSLRLAGDEQYF,TGTGCCAGCAGCTTGAGACTAGCGGGAGACGAGCAGTACTTC
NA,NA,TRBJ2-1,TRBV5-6,CASTLGRSYNEQFF,TGTGCCAGCACCTTGGGACGCAGTTACAATGAGCAGTTCTTC
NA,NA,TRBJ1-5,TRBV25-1,CASSLQGAGPQHF,TGTGCCAGCAGTCTCCAAGGGGCGGGGCCCCAGCATTTT
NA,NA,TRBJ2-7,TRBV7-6,CASSPGTAEQYF,TGTGCCAGCAGCCCTGGGACCGCCGAGCAGTACTTC
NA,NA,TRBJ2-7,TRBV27,CASSLSPVAYEQYF,TGTGCCAGCAGTTTAAGCCCGGTAGCCTACGAGCAGTACTTC
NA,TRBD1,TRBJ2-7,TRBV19,CASSMGQESYEQYF,TGTGCCAGTAGTATGGGACAGGAATCCTACGAGCAGTACTTC
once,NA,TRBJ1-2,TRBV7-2,CASSPGANYGYTF,TGTGCCAGCAGCCCGGGGGCGAACTATGGCTACACCTTC
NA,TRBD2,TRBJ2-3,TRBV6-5,CASSYSNSGSTDTQYF,TGTGCCAGCAGTTACTCGAACAGCGGGAGTACAGATACGCAGTATTTT
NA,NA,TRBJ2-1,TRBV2,CASSPTAINEQFF,TGTGCCAGCAGTCCGACAGCGATCAATGAGCAGTTCTTC
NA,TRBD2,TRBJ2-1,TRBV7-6,CASSPSGVDEQFF,TGTGCCAGCAGCCCCAGCGGGGTGGATGAGCAGTTCTTC
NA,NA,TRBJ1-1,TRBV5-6,CASSQGSNTEAFF,TGTGCCAGCAGTCAGGGATCGAACACTGAAGCTTTCTTT
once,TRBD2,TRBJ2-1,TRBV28,CASSLGLAGGGYNEQFF,TGTGCCAGCAGTTTAGGTCTAGCGGGAGGAGGGTACAATGAGCAGTTCTTC
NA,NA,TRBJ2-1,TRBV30,CAWSQSGEQFF,TGTGCCTGGAGCCAGTCCGGTGAGCAGTTCTTC